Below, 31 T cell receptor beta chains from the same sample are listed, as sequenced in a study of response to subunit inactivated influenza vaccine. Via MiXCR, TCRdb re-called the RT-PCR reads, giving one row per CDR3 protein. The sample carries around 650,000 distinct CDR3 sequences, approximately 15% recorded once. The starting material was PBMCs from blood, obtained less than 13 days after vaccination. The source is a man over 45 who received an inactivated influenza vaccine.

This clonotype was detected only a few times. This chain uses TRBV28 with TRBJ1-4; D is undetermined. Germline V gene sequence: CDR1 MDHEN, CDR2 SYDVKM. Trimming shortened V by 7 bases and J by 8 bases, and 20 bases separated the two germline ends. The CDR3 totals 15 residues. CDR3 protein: CASMAPGNRREKLFF. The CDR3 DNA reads TGTGCCAGCATGGCGCCCGGGAACCGGAGGGAAAAACTGTTTTTT.

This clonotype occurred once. The CDR3 sequence: CASNLGTGGNEQYF. CDR3 in DNA: TGTGCCAGCAACCTTGGGACAGGGGGCAACGAGCAGTACTTC. This rearrangement joins TRBV28 to TRBJ2-7, with TRBD1 matching over 12 bases. J lost 5 bases, V lost 7 bases, and 6 bases had no gene match. CDR3 size: 14 residues. CDR1 MDHEN and CDR2 SYDVKM come from the germline V gene.

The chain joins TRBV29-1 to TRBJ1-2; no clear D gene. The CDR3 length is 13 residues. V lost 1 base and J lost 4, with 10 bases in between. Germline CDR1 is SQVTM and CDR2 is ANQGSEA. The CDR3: CSVEGKSSYGYTF. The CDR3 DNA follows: TGCAGCGTTGAAGGTAAAAGTTCCTATGGCTACACCTTC.

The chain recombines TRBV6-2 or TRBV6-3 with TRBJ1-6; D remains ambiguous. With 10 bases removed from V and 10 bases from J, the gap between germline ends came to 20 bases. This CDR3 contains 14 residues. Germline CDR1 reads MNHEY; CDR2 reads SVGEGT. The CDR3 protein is CATQVNSRGSPLHF. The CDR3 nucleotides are TGTGCCACCCAGGTGAACTCCCGTGGGTCACCCCTCCACTTT.

CDR3 sequence reads: CASSLVAQGQPQHF. CDR3 nucleotides: TGTGCCAGCAGCTTAGTGGCACAGGGCCAGCCCCAGCATTTT. The rearrangement uses TRBV7-2 and TRBJ1-5; a possible D gene is TRBD1 (6 bases). CDR1 and CDR2 from the germline V gene are SGHTA and FQGNSA. Trimming left V 1 base short and J 7 bases short, with 11 bases between. This CDR3 contains 14 residues.

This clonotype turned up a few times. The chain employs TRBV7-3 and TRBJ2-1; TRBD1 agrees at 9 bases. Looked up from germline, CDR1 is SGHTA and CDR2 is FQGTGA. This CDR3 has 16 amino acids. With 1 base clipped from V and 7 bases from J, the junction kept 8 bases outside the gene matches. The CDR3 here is CASSLSGTGLGNEQFF. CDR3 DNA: TGTGCCAGCAGCTTAAGCGGGACAGGGCTTGGTAATGAGCAGTTCTTC.

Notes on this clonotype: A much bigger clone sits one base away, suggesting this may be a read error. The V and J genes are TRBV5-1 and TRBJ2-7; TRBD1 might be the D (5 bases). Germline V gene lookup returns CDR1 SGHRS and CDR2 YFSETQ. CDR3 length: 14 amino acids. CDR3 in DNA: TGCGCCAGCAGCTTAAGGGGTTTAACCTACGAGCAGGACTTC. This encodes CASSLRGLTYEQDF.

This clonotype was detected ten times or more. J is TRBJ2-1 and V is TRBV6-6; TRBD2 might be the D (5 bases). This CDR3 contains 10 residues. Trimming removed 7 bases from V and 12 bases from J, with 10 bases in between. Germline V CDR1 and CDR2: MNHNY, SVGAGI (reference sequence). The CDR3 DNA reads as TGTGCCAGCACGGGCGAGGGGCAGTTCTTC. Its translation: CASTGEGQFF.

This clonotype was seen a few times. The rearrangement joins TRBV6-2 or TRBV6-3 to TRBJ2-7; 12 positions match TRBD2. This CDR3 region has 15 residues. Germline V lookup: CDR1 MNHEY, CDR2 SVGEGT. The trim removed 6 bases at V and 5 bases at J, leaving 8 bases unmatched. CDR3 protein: CASSHLAGGRNEQYF. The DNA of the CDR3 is TGTGCCAGCAGCCATCTAGCGGGAGGGCGGAACGAGCAGTACTTC.

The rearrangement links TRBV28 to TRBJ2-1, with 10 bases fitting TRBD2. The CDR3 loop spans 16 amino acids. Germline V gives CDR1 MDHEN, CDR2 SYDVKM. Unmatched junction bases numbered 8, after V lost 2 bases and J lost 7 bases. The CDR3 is CASSLRTSGPFNEQFF. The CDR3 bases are TGTGCCAGCAGTTTACGGACTAGCGGACCTTTTAATGAGCAGTTCTTC.

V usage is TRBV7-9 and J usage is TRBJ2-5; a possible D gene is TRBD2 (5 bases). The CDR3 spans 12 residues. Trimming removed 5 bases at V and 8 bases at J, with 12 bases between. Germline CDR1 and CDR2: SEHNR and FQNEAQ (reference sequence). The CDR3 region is CASSTPRATQYF. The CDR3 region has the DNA TGTGCCAGCAGCACCCCGAGGGCCACCCAGTACTTC.

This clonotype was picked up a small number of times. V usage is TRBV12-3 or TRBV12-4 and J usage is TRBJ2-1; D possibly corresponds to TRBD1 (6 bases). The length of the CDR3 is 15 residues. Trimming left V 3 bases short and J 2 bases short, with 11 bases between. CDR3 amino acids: CASSFNRVAYNEQFF. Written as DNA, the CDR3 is TGTGCCAGCAGTTTTAACAGGGTGGCCTACAATGAGCAGTTCTTC.

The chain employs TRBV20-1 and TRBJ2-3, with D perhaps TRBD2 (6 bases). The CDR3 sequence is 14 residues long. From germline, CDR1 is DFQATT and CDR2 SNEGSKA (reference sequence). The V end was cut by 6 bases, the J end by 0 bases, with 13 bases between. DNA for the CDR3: TGCAGTGCCATTACTAGCAGTAGCACAGATACGCAGTATTTT. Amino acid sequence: CSAITSSSTDTQYF.

CDR3 DNA sequence: TGTGCCAGCAGTTCTTCTCTGGGGTTCTACGAGCAGTACTTC. Its protein product is CASSSSLGFYEQYF. The rearrangement links TRBV12-3 or TRBV12-4 to TRBJ2-7; D is unresolved. Trimming took 4 bases from V and 3 from J, leaving 13 bases between them. This CDR3 is 14 amino acids long.

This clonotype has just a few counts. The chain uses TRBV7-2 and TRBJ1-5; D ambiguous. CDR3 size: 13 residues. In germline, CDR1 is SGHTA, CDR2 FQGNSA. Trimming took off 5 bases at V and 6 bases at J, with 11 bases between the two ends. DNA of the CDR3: TGTGCCAGCAGCCCGGTAGGCGGTCAGCCCCAGCATTTT. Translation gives CASSPVGGQPQHF. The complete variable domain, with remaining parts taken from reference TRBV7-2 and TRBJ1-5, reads GAGVSQSPSNKVTEKGKDVELRCDPISGHTALYWYRQSLGQGLEFLIYFQGNSAPDKSGLPSDRFSAERTGGSVSTLTIQRTQQEDSAVYLCASSPVGGQPQHFGDGTRLSIL.

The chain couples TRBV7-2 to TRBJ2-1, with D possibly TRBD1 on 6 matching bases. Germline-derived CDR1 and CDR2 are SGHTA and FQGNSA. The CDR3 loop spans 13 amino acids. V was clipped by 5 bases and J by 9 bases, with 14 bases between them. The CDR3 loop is CASSLQDSGEQFF. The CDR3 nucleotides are TGTGCCAGCAGCCTCCAGGACAGCGGTGAGCAGTTCTTC.

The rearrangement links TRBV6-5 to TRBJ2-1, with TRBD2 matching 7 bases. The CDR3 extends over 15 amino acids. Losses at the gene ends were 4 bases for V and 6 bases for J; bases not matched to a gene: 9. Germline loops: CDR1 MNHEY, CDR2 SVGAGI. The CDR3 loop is CASSSAGGSRNEQFF. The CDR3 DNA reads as TGTGCCAGCAGTTCTGCCGGGGGGTCACGCAATGAGCAGTTCTTC.

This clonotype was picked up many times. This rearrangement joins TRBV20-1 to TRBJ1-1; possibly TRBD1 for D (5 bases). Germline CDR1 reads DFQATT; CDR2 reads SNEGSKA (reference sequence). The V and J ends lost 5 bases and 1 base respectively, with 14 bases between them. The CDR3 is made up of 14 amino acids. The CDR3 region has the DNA TGCAGTGCTCGAACCGGGACGGGGAACACTGAAGCTTTCTTT. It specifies CSARTGTGNTEAFF.

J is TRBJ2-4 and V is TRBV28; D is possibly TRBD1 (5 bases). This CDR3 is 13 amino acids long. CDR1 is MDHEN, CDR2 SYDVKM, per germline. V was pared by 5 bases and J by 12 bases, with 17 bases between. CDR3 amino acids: CASSGSIRDGQYF. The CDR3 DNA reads TGTGCCAGCAGTGGATCTATCAGGGATGGTCAGTACTTC.

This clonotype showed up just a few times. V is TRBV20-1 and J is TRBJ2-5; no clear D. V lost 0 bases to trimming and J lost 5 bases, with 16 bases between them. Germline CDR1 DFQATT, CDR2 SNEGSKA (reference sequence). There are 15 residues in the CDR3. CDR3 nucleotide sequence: TGCAGTGCTAGAGACCCCTTAGGAGCTCAGGAGACCCAGTACTTC. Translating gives CSARDPLGAQETQYF.

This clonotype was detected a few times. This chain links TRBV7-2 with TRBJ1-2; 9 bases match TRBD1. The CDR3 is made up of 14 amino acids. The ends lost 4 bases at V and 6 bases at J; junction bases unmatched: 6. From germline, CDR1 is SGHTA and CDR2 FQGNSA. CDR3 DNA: TGTGCCAGCAGCTACACAGGGGGCGGCGATGGCTACACCTTC. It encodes CASSYTGGGDGYTF.

The CDR3 DNA follows: TGTGCCAGCAGCTTAGGTAATAGGGGTACTGAAGCTTTCTTT. Translation gives CASSLGNRGTEAFF. This chain joins TRBV7-2 and TRBJ1-1; perhaps TRBD1 as D (5 bases). V shed 1 base and J shed 5 bases, with 11 bases lying between them. There are 14 residues in the CDR3. From germline, CDR1 is SGHTA and CDR2 FQGNSA.

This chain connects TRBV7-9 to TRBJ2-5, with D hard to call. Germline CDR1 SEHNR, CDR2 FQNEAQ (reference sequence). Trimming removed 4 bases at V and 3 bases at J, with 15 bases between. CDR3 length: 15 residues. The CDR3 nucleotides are TGTGCCAGCAGCTATATCGATTTGGGGAAAGAGACCCAGTACTTC. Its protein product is CASSYIDLGKETQYF. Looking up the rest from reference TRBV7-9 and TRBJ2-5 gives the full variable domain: DTGVSQNPRHKITKRGQNVTFRCDPISEHNRLYWYRQTLGQGPEFLTYFQNEAQLEKSRLLSDRFSAERPKGSFSTLEIQRTEQGDSAMYLCASSYIDLGKETQYFGPGTRLLVL.

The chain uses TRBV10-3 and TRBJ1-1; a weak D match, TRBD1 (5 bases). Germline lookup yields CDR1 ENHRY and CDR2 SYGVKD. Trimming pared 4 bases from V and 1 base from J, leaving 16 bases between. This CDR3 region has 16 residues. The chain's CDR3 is CAISGSGDWPNTEAFF. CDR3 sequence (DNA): TGTGCCATCAGTGGTTCGGGGGATTGGCCGAACACTGAAGCTTTCTTT.

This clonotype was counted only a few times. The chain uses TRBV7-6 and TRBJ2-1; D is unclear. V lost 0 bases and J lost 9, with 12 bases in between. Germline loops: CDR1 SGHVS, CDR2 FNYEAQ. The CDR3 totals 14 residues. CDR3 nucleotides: TGTGCCAGCAGCTTAGCGCGCTCAGTAGTTGAGCAGTTCTTC. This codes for CASSLARSVVEQFF.

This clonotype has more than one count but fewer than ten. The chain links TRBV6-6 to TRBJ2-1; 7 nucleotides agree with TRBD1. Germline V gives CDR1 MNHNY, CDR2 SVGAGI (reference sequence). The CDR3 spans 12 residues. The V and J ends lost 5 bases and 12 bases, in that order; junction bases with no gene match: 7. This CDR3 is CASSTTQGRQFF. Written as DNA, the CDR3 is TGTGCCAGCAGTACAACACAGGGGCGGCAGTTCTTC.

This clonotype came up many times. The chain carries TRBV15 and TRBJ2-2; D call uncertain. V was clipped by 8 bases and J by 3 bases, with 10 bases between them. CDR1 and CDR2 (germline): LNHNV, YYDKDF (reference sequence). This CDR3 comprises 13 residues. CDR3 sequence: CATGSVYTGELFF. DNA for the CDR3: TGTGCCACCGGTTCCGTGTACACCGGGGAGCTGTTTTTT.

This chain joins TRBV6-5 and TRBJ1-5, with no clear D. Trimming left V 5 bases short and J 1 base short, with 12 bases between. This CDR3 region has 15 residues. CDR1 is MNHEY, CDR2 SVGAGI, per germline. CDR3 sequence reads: CASSTSSGSNQPQHF. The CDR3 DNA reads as TGTGCCAGCAGTACCTCGTCGGGGAGCAATCAGCCCCAGCATTTT.

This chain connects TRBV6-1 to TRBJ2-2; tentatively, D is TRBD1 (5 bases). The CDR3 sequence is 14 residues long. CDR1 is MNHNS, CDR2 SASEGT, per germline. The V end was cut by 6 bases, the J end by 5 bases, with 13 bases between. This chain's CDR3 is CASRKHSGTGELFF. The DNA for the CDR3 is TGTGCCAGCAGAAAACACTCAGGGACCGGGGAGCTGTTTTTT.

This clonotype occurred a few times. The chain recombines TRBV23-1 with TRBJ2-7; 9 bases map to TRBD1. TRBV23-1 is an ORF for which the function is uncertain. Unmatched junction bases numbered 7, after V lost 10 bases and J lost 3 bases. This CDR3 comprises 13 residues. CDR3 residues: CAIKQGACYEQYF. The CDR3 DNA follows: TGCGCCATCAAACAGGGGGCTTGCTACGAGCAGTACTTC.

The CDR3 bases are TGTGCCACACGGGACAGGGACCAAGAGACCCAGTACTTC. Amino acids: CATRDRDQETQYF. The chain employs TRBV28 and TRBJ2-5, with 9 bases fitting TRBD1. The CDR3 totals 13 residues. The junction had 3 bases not matched to a gene; V was cut back by 10 bases and J by 0 bases. The V gene's germline CDR1 is MDHEN and CDR2 SYDVKM.